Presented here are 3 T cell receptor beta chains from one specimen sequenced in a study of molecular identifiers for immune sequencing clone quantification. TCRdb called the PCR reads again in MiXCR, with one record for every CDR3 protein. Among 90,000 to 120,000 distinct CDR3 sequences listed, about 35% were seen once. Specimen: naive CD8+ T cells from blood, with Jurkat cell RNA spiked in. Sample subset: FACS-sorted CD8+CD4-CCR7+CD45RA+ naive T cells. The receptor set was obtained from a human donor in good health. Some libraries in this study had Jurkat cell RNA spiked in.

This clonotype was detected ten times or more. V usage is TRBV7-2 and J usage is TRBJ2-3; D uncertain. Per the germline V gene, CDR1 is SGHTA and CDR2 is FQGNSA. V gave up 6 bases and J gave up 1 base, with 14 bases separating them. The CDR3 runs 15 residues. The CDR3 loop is CASRLEFWGTDTQYF. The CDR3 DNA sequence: TGTGCCAGCAGGCTCGAGTTTTGGGGCACAGATACGCAGTATTTT. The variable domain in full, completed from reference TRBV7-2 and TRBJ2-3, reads GAGVSQSPSNKVTEKGKDVELRCDPISGHTALYWYRQSLGQGLEFLIYFQGNSAPDKSGLPSDRFSAERTGGSVSTLTIQRTQQEDSAVYLCASRLEFWGTDTQYFGPGTRLTVL.

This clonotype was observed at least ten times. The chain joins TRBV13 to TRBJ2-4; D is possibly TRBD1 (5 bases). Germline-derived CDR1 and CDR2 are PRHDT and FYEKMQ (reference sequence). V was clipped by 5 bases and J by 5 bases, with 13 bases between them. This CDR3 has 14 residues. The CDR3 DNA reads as TGTGCCAGCAGCGAGACGCTGACAGAAAACATTCAGTACTTC. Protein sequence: CASSETLTENIQYF.

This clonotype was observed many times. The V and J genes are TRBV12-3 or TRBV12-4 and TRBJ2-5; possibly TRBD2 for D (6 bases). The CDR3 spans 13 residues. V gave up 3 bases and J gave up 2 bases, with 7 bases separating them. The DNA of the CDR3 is TGTGCCAGCAGTTTGGGAGGTCAAGAGACCCAGTACTTC. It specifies CASSLGGQETQYF.